One and the same sample provided the 31 T cell receptor beta chains below, sequenced in a study of shared clonotypes between healthy human individuals. Generated by immunoSEQ multiplex PCR, the TCRdb table keeps only in-frame clones and is missing some. The profile shows millions of clones, about 95% of them singletons. It was CD45RO-negative cells, positively selected for CCR7, that made up naive CD8 cells, with terminally differentiated effector memory CD45RA+ cells excluded. Sequencing was carried out using naive CD8+ T cells sorted from blood. These receptors came from a man younger than 35 in good health.

This chain uses TRBV27 with TRBJ2-7; D remains unclear. Germline CDR1 reads MNHEY; CDR2 reads SMNVEV (reference sequence). This CDR3 contains 13 residues. Trimming shortened V by 0 bases and J by 3 bases, and 6 bases separated the two germline ends. CDR3 region: CASSLSTYYEQYF. The CDR3 DNA sequence: TGTGCCAGCAGTTTATCGACTTACTACGAGCAGTACTTC.

V and J are TRBV6-6 and TRBJ2-1; TRBD1 agrees at 9 bases. This CDR3 is 15 amino acids long. Germline lookup yields CDR1 MNHNY and CDR2 SVGAGI (reference sequence). The V gene end was trimmed by 4 bases and the J gene end by 6 bases; junction bases not matched to a gene: 7. As DNA, the CDR3 is TGTGCCAGCAGTTCGGGACAGGGAGTAAGCAATGAGCAGTTCTTC. The encoded protein is CASSSGQGVSNEQFF.

The chain employs TRBV4-1 and TRBJ2-5, with D tentatively TRBD1 (5 bases). CDR3 size: 15 residues. Trimming took off 0 bases at V and 5 bases at J, with 13 bases between the two ends. CDR1 is MGHRA, CDR2 YSYEKL, per germline. The CDR3 DNA reads as TGCGCCAGCAGCCAAGAAACAACAGGTTTGGAGACCCAGTACTTC. This sequence encodes CASSQETTGLETQYF.

The chain is built from TRBV19 and TRBJ2-7; D possibly corresponds to TRBD1 (6 bases). The CDR3 covers 14 residues. CDR1 is LNHDA and CDR2 is SQIVND in the germline V gene (reference sequence). The V and J ends lost 5 bases and 3 bases respectively, with 14 bases between them. The CDR3 DNA follows: TGTGCCAGTAGTGATGGGACACCTGACTACGAGCAGTACTTC. As protein: CASSDGTPDYEQYF.

On this clone itself: Distinct nucleotide sequences in the sample also encode this CDR3. The chain carries TRBV2 and TRBJ2-3; D is undetermined. CDR1 is SNHLY, CDR2 FYNNEI, per germline. Trimming took off 3 bases at V and 2 bases at J, with 6 bases between the two ends. The CDR3 is made up of 13 amino acids. The CDR3 DNA is TGTGCCAGCAGTGATCCGAACACAGATACGCAGTATTTT. It translates to CASSDPNTDTQYF.

The chain joins TRBV13 to TRBJ1-4, with D possibly being TRBD1 (5 bases). Germline V gene data show CDR1 as PRHDT and CDR2 as FYEKMQ (reference sequence). Trimming stripped 5 bases from V and 3 bases from J, with 10 bases between. The CDR3 contains 14 residues. In DNA form, the CDR3 reads TGTGCCAGCAGCCCAGGGATAGCTAATGAAAAACTGTTTTTT. It codes for CASSPGIANEKLFF.

The chain joins TRBV2 to TRBJ2-3; D not certain. V lost 8 bases and J 2 bases, leaving 14 bases between the germline ends. There are 14 residues in the CDR3. Germline values: CDR1 SNHLY, CDR2 FYNNEI. CDR3 nucleotides: TGTGCCAGCGGCCCCGATTCTTACACAGATACGCAGTATTTT. This gives the protein CASGPDSYTDTQYF.

J is TRBJ2-1 and V is TRBV7-9; tentative D call: TRBD2 (6 bases). Germline loops: CDR1 SEHNR, CDR2 FQNEAQ (reference sequence). The CDR3 has 12 amino acids. Trimming stripped 2 bases from V and 15 bases from J, with 14 bases between. Here the CDR3 reads CASSLSSAFAFF. The CDR3 nucleotides read TGTGCCAGCAGCTTATCTAGCGCGTTCGCGTTCTTC. The complete variable domain, with remaining parts taken from reference TRBV7-9 and TRBJ2-1, reads DTGVSQNPRHKITKRGQNVTFRCDPISEHNRLYWYRQTLGQGPEFLTYFQNEAQLEKSRLLSDRFSAERPKGSFSTLEIQRTEQGDSAMYLCASSLSSAFAFFGPGTRLTVL.

Concerning this clone: Other DNA sequences in this sample translate to the same CDR3. V usage is TRBV9 and J usage is TRBJ2-7; D is possibly TRBD2 (5 bases). V shed 0 bases and J shed 5 bases, with 6 bases lying between them. Germline lookup yields CDR1 SGDLS and CDR2 YYNGEE. The CDR3 sequence is 12 residues long. This CDR3 reads CASSVAGNEQYF. DNA for the CDR3: TGTGCCAGCAGCGTAGCCGGGAACGAGCAGTACTTC.

The rearrangement links TRBV5-1 to TRBJ2-3; 9 nucleotides match TRBD2. This CDR3 is built from 15 residues. From germline, CDR1 is SGHRS and CDR2 YFSETQ. J gave up 6 bases and V 2 bases, and 7 bases lay outside the gene matches. The CDR3 nucleotides are TGCGCCAGCAGCTTTTATAGGCGGGAGGGGGATACGCAGTATTTT. Translated: CASSFYRREGDTQYF.

The chain combines TRBV11-2 with TRBJ1-3; 7 positions match TRBD1. CDR3 length equals 15 residues. Unmatched junction bases numbered 7, after V lost 4 bases and J lost 4 bases. Germline assignment: CDR1 SGHAT and CDR2 FQNNGV. The CDR3 here is CASSSDRDFGNTIYF. In DNA, the CDR3 is TGTGCCAGCAGCTCCGACAGGGACTTCGGAAACACCATATATTTT.

The chain combines TRBV28 with TRBJ2-3; 12 positions match TRBD1. The CDR3 runs 16 residues. CDR1 and CDR2 from the germline V gene are MDHEN and SYDVKM. The ends lost 2 bases at V and 6 bases at J; junction bases unmatched: 6. The CDR3 bases are TGTGCCAGCAGTTTAGGGGGACAGGGGGCAACCGATACGCAGTATTTT. This codes for CASSLGGQGATDTQYF.

The CDR3 loop is CASSPLDERMNTEAFF. In DNA, the CDR3 is TGTGCCAGCAGTCCCCTCGACGAAAGGATGAACACTGAAGCTTTCTTT. V and J are TRBV27 and TRBJ1-1, with D hard to call. The CDR3 has 16 amino acids. Looked up from germline, CDR1 is MNHEY and CDR2 is SMNVEV (reference sequence). Trimming removed 5 bases at V and 0 bases at J, with 16 bases between.

The chain employs TRBV5-6 and TRBJ2-7; 13 bases match TRBD2. CDR3 length: 19 amino acids. The ends lost 4 bases at V and 2 bases at J; junction bases unmatched: 15. From germline, CDR1 is SGHDT and CDR2 YYEEEE. CDR3 residues: CASSIAGTSGMVPTYEQYF. CDR3 in DNA: TGTGCCAGCAGCATCGCCGGGACTAGCGGGATGGTTCCAACCTACGAGCAGTACTTC.

V gene TRBV7-6 combines with J gene TRBJ2-7, with TRBD2 matching 12 bases. The CDR3 runs to 15 residues. From germline, CDR1 is SGHVS and CDR2 FNYEAQ. The junction had 3 bases not matched to a gene; V was cut back by 5 bases and J by 1 base. CDR3 sequence (DNA): TGTGCCAGCAGCCAAGGACTAGCGGGGTCCTACGAGCAGTACTTC. This gives the protein CASSQGLAGSYEQYF.

This chain links TRBV29-1 with TRBJ2-7, with D maybe TRBD1 (6 bases). Germline V gene data show CDR1 as SQVTM and CDR2 as ANQGSEA. The CDR3 spans 15 residues. Trimming removed 0 bases at V and 0 bases at J, with 12 bases between. Here the CDR3 DNA reads TGCAGCGTTGAAGAATATCGGACAGACTCCTACGAGCAGTACTTC. It translates to CSVEEYRTDSYEQYF.

The CDR3 region has the DNA TGTGCCAGCAGTTTAGCAGCGGGGGGGCGCACCGGGGAGCTGTTTTTT. Translated, it gives CASSLAAGGRTGELFF. The chain combines TRBV27 with TRBJ2-2; 10 positions agree with TRBD2. The germline CDR1 and CDR2 sequences are MNHEY and SMNVEV (reference sequence). The ends lost 2 bases at V and 4 bases at J; junction bases unmatched: 4. The length of the CDR3 is 16 residues.

This clone was picked up one time. Other DNA sequences in this sample translate to the same CDR3. The V call is TRBV27, the J call TRBJ2-7, with TRBD1 as a possible D gene (5 bases). Looked up from germline, CDR1 is MNHEY and CDR2 is SMNVEV (reference sequence). The CDR3 has 13 amino acids. The V and J ends lost 4 bases and 0 bases respectively, with 7 bases between them. CDR3 amino acids: CASSWGSSYEQYF. The DNA of the CDR3 is TGTGCCAGCAGTTGGGGCAGCTCCTACGAGCAGTACTTC.

V is TRBV30 and J is TRBJ2-3; 9 positions match TRBD1. CDR1 and CDR2 from the germline V gene are GTSNPN and SVGIG (reference sequence). The CDR3 sequence is 14 residues long. J was trimmed by 6 bases and V by 2 bases; bases with no gene match: 6. CDR3 coding DNA: TGTGCCTGGAGTCAGGGACAGGGTGCGGATACGCAGTATTTT. Encoded protein: CAWSQGQGADTQYF.

The V gene is TRBV27, the J gene TRBJ1-5; no definite D call. Trimming pared 5 bases from V and 1 base from J, leaving 9 bases between. Germline CDR1 is MNHEY and CDR2 is SMNVEV (reference sequence). CDR3 length: 14 amino acids. CDR3 sequence (DNA): TGTGCCAGCAGTCCCCTTATGAGCAATCAGCCCCAGCATTTT. Amino acids: CASSPLMSNQPQHF.

The V gene is TRBV9, the J gene TRBJ2-5, with D possibly matching TRBD2 (5 bases). This CDR3 has 14 residues. The V end was cut by 0 bases, the J end by 0 bases, with 6 bases between. Per the germline V gene, CDR1 is SGDLS and CDR2 is YYNGEE. The DNA of the CDR3 is TGTGCCAGCAGCGTAGGTAGCGACCAAGAGACCCAGTACTTC. Translated: CASSVGSDQETQYF.

V and J are TRBV27 and TRBJ2-1, with D perhaps given as TRBD1 or TRBD2 (5 bases each). Trimming cost V 5 bases and J 6 bases, with 17 bases left between them. The CDR3 is made up of 15 amino acids. Germline V gives CDR1 MNHEY, CDR2 SMNVEV (reference sequence). The chain's CDR3 is CASSMGPSTTNEQFF. CDR3 sequence (DNA): TGTGCCAGCAGTATGGGACCTTCAACTACCAATGAGCAGTTCTTC.

The chain employs TRBV6-5 and TRBJ2-7; 7 nucleotides match TRBD1. Germline V gene lookup returns CDR1 MNHEY and CDR2 SVGAGI. The CDR3 has 13 amino acids. V lost 2 bases to trimming and J lost 5 bases; unmatched junction nucleotides: 3. CDR3 region: CASSYGQEDEQYF. For the CDR3, the DNA is TGTGCCAGCAGTTACGGACAGGAGGACGAGCAGTACTTC.

This clone was detected only once. The CDR3 bases are TGCGCCAGCAGCCAAGATTCAGTTGGAGAAGAGCAGTTCTTC. Translation: CASSQDSVGEEQFF. The rearrangement links TRBV4-1 to TRBJ2-1; D uncertain. The V end lost 0 bases, the J end lost 10 bases, and 13 bases lay between the germline ends. Germline V lookup: CDR1 MGHRA, CDR2 YSYEKL. This CDR3 is 14 amino acids long.

The sample holds one count of this clone. The CDR3 is CASSEDRGRAGANVLTF. DNA of the CDR3: TGTGCCAGCAGTGAAGACAGGGGACGGGCTGGGGCCAACGTCCTGACTTTC. The chain employs TRBV6-1 and TRBJ2-6; 7 bases agree with TRBD1. Trimming took 1 base from V and 2 from J; bases not matched to a gene: 5. CDR3 size: 17 residues. Germline-derived CDR1 and CDR2 are MNHNS and SASEGT.

This chain joins TRBV27 and TRBJ2-1; TRBD2 aligns across 7 bases. The ends lost 2 bases at V and 0 bases at J; junction bases unmatched: 4. CDR1 MNHEY and CDR2 SMNVEV come from the germline V gene (reference sequence). The CDR3 extends over 16 amino acids. DNA of the CDR3: TGTGCCAGCAGTTTAGGAGCGGGGAGCTCCTACAATGAGCAGTTCTTC. Amino acid sequence: CASSLGAGSSYNEQFF.

The rearrangement joins TRBV27 to TRBJ1-6; possibly TRBD1 for D (5 bases). Trimming took 5 bases from V and 0 from J, leaving 11 bases between them. The CDR3 loop spans 16 amino acids. Germline V gene data show CDR1 as MNHEY and CDR2 as SMNVEV (reference sequence). The CDR3 DNA is TGTGCCAGCAGTCCCGGGGCTGTCTCCTATAATTCACCCCTCCACTTT. This codes for CASSPGAVSYNSPLHF.

The gene calls are TRBV10-3 and TRBJ2-7, with 10 bases matching TRBD2. V was pared by 4 bases and J by 5 bases, with 5 bases of the junction left unmatched. Germline V gene sequence: CDR1 ENHRY, CDR2 SYGVKD. This CDR3 contains 14 residues. For the CDR3, the DNA is TGTGCCATCAGTGGGCCGGGACTAGCGAACGAGCAGTACTTC. The encoded protein is CAISGPGLANEQYF.

Note on this clone: The sample holds other DNA sequences that translate to the same CDR3. The genes are TRBV19 and TRBJ2-7, with a tentative D call TRBD2 (6 bases). Trimming took off 6 bases at V and 1 base at J, with 10 bases between the two ends. This CDR3 region has 13 residues. Germline V gene data show CDR1 as LNHDA and CDR2 as SQIVND (reference sequence). DNA for the CDR3: TGTGCCAGTAGCTCGGGACTTTCCTACGAGCAGTACTTC. Translated: CASSSGLSYEQYF. The complete variable domain, with remaining parts taken from reference TRBV19 and TRBJ2-7, reads DGGITQSPKYLFRKEGQNVTLSCEQNLNHDAMYWYRQDPGQGLRLIYYSQIVNDFQKGDIAEGYSVSREKKESFPLTVTSAQKNPTAFYLCASSSGLSYEQYFGPGTRLTVT.

This clone was observed a single time. This chain links TRBV19 with TRBJ1-1, with D tentatively TRBD1 (5 bases). Germline loops: CDR1 LNHDA, CDR2 SQIVND (reference sequence). The CDR3 loop spans 15 amino acids. Trimming took off 4 bases at V and 3 bases at J, with 15 bases between the two ends. The CDR3 region has the DNA TGTGCCAGTAGTACCCCGCAGGGCCGGGACACTGAAGCTTTCTTT. As protein: CASSTPQGRDTEAFF. The entire variable domain, with the rest obtained from reference TRBV19 and TRBJ1-1, is as follows: DGGITQSPKYLFRKEGQNVTLSCEQNLNHDAMYWYRQDPGQGLRLIYYSQIVNDFQKGDIAEGYSVSREKKESFPLTVTSAQKNPTAFYLCASSTPQGRDTEAFFGQGTRLTVV.

The chain carries TRBV10-1 and TRBJ1-5; TRBD1 might be the D (5 bases). This CDR3 is built from 11 residues. Trimming took off 6 bases at V and 9 bases at J, with 9 bases between the two ends. Germline CDR1 WNHNN, CDR2 SYGVQD (reference sequence). The CDR3 reads CASSDGGPQHF. The CDR3 nucleotides are TGCGCCAGCAGCGACGGGGGGCCCCAGCATTTT.